What follows are 21 T cell receptor beta chains derived from one specimen sequenced in a study of OX40 agonist ivuxolimab in advanced cancers. Sequencing was performed with immunoSEQ multiplex PCR; in TCRdb, only in-frame clones are kept and a portion is missing. The sample has nearly 20,000 clones; 83% are singletons. The input for sequencing was CD4+ or CD8+ T cells sorted from blood, taken in a trial of the OX40 agonist ivuxolimab. These receptors originate from an adult with an advanced solid tumor such as melanoma, head and neck, liver or kidney cancer.

The chain links TRBV15 to TRBJ2-5; TRBD2 aligns across 13 bases. The germline V gene encodes CDR1 LNHNV and CDR2 YYDKDF (reference sequence). With 10 bases clipped from V and 5 bases from J, the junction kept 7 bases outside the gene matches. The CDR3 is 14 amino acids. CDR3 nucleotide sequence: TGTGCCAGCGGACTAGCGGGAGCTCTCGAGACCCAGTACTTC. It specifies CASGLAGALETQYF.

A note on this clone: This likely reflects a read error, since a far larger clone is one base away. The chain uses TRBV5-1 and TRBJ2-7, with 10 bases lining up with TRBD2. V gave up 2 bases and J gave up 12 bases; unmatched junction bases: 5. Germline CDR1 and CDR2: SGHRS and YFSETQ. CDR3 length: 12 residues. CDR3 sequence reads: CASSLIAGGPYF. In nucleotides, the CDR3 is TGCGCCAGCAGCTTAATAGCGGGGGGCCCGTACTTC.

The V call is TRBV19, the J call TRBJ2-7; TRBD1 is a possible D gene (5 bases). V gave up 4 bases and J gave up 3 bases, with 19 bases separating them. CDR3 length: 16 residues. The germline V gene encodes CDR1 LNHDA and CDR2 SQIVND (reference sequence). The chain's CDR3 is CASSTEVLSGFYEQYF. Written as DNA, the CDR3 is TGTGCCAGTAGTACCGAGGTCCTCTCAGGGTTCTACGAGCAGTACTTC.

The chain is built from TRBV25-1 and TRBJ2-5; weak D call: TRBD2 (7 bases). TRBJ2-7 explains the end of the DNA better; the J call may be wrong. The CDR3 has 15 amino acids. From germline, CDR1 is MGHDK and CDR2 SYGVNS. CDR3 protein: CASSEYIEGGGEQYF. The DNA for the CDR3 is TGTGCCAGCAGTGAATATATCGAGGGGGGGGGCGAGCAGTACTTC.

This clone was seen a single time. This chain joins TRBV7-7 and TRBJ2-1, with D possibly TRBD2 on 5 matching bases. V was shortened by 1 base and J by 3 bases, with 16 bases between the two germline ends. The CDR3 runs to 17 residues. The germline V gene encodes CDR1 SSHAT and CDR2 FNYEAQ (reference sequence). The CDR3 region has the DNA TGTGCCAGCAGCTTAGATGAGGGAGTGGTAAACTACAATGAGCAGTTCTTC. This translates into CASSLDEGVVNYNEQFF.

The chain joins TRBV27 to TRBJ1-2; tentative D call: TRBD1 (5 bases). Germline lookup yields CDR1 MNHEY and CDR2 SMNVEV (reference sequence). V gave up 4 bases and J gave up 6 bases, with 18 bases separating them. This CDR3 is built from 15 residues. The CDR3 loop reads CASSSDSGFFDGYTF. The CDR3, as DNA: TGTGCCAGCAGTTCAGATTCAGGGTTTTTCGATGGCTACACCTTC.

The chain links TRBV7-2 to TRBJ1-5; D not certain. This CDR3 contains 12 residues. The ends were cut back, 3 bases at V and 1 base at J, with 1 base in the middle. Germline V gene data show CDR1 as SGHTA and CDR2 as FQGNSA. In nucleotides, the CDR3 is TGTGCCAGCAGCTTGAGCAATCAGCCCCAGCATTTT. Its protein product is CASSLSNQPQHF.

The chain has TRBV28 and TRBJ2-7; the match to TRBD2 covers 14 bases. The CDR3 extends over 15 amino acids. Germline V gives CDR1 MDHEN, CDR2 SYDVKM. V trimming: 3 bases; J trimming: 3 bases; junction bases outside the gene matches: 1. The CDR3 region is CASSFGTSGGYEQYF. In nucleotides, the CDR3 is TGTGCCAGCAGTTTTGGGACTAGCGGGGGCTACGAGCAGTACTTC.

This clone showed up just once. The DNA of the CDR3 is TGTGCCAGCAGCTTAAAGGCAGGGAATGCCGGGGAGCTGTTTTTT. This gives the protein CASSLKAGNAGELFF. The chain has TRBV7-3 and TRBJ2-2; weak D call: TRBD1 (5 bases). CDR3 length equals 15 residues. Germline lookup yields CDR1 SGHTA and CDR2 FQGTGA. V shed 1 base and J shed 6 bases, with 12 bases lying between them.

The V gene is TRBV4-1, the J gene TRBJ1-1, with D uncertain. V lost 3 bases, J lost 4 bases, and 12 bases lay in between. The CDR3 has 14 amino acids. Germline values: CDR1 MGHRA, CDR2 YSYEKL. CDR3 residues: CASSHQYLGTEAFF. As DNA, the CDR3 is TGCGCCAGCAGCCACCAATATTTGGGCACTGAAGCTTTCTTT.

V and J are TRBV21-1 and TRBJ1-2; TRBD1, the D gene given by the table, was not confirmed from the DNA. TRBV21-1 is flagged as a pseudogene. This CDR3 contains 14 residues. CDR3 DNA sequence: TGTGCCAGCAGCGGGGGCTCAGCTAACTATGGCTACACCTTC. Protein: CASSGGSANYGYTF.

This rearrangement joins TRBV9 to TRBJ2-7; TRBD2 matches at 9 bases. This CDR3 contains 17 residues. V lost 4 bases and J lost 4; bases outside the gene matches: 15. Germline V gives CDR1 SGDLS, CDR2 YYNGEE. The CDR3 DNA sequence: TGTGCCAGCAGCCCTCAGTACCCGGCGGGAGGGCCATACGAGCAGTACTTC. Translating it yields CASSPQYPAGGPYEQYF. The entire variable domain, with the rest obtained from reference TRBV9 and TRBJ2-7, is as follows: DSGVTQTPKHLITATGQRVTLRCSPRSGDLSVYWYQQSLDQGLQFLIQYYNGEERAKGNILERFSAQQFPDLHSELNLSSLELGDSALYFCASSPQYPAGGPYEQYFGPGTRLTVT.

This clone appeared once. The chain uses TRBV14 and TRBJ2-7; 8 bases match TRBD1. CDR1 is SGHDN and CDR2 is FVKESK in the germline V gene. The V and J ends lost 4 bases and 0 bases, in that order; junction bases with no gene match: 2. The CDR3 spans 14 residues. The CDR3 protein is CASSPGQGSYEQYF. The DNA for the CDR3 is TGTGCCAGCAGCCCTGGACAGGGCTCCTACGAGCAGTACTTC.

The V and J genes are TRBV7-7 and TRBJ2-1; D perhaps matches TRBD2 (5 bases). This CDR3 has 15 residues. Germline values: CDR1 SSHAT, CDR2 FNYEAQ (reference sequence). V lost 4 bases, J lost 1 base, and 11 bases lay in between. CDR3 sequence reads: CASSSGLASYNEQFF. Here the CDR3 DNA reads TGTGCCAGCAGCTCAGGACTGGCTTCCTACAATGAGCAGTTCTTC. The whole variable domain, filled in from reference TRBV7-7 and TRBJ2-1, reads GAGVSQSPRYKVTKRGQDVTLRCDPISSHATLYWYQQALGQGPEFLTYFNYEAQPDKSGLPSDRFSAERPEGSISTLTIQRTEQRDSAMYRCASSSGLASYNEQFFGPGTRLTVL.

The gene calls are TRBV7-9 and TRBJ1-1; the match to TRBD1 covers 9 bases. Trimming at V came to 7 bases and at J to 2 bases, leaving 8 bases not matched to a gene. The germline V gene encodes CDR1 SEHNR and CDR2 FQNEAQ (reference sequence). The CDR3 runs 15 residues. The CDR3 DNA sequence: TGTGCCAGCAACACAGGGGGCGGCTCCAACACTGAAGCTTTCTTT. Its translation is CASNTGGGSNTEAFF.

This chain connects TRBV28 to TRBJ2-7; D might be TRBD2 (7 bases). Looked up from germline, CDR1 is MDHEN and CDR2 is SYDVKM. The V end lost 5 bases, the J end lost 4 bases, and 21 bases lay between the germline ends. There are 16 residues in the CDR3. Written as DNA, the CDR3 is TGTGCCAGCAGTCCCCCAATCGGGGGGCATAATTACGAGCAGTACTTC. This gives the protein CASSPPIGGHNYEQYF.

The V call is TRBV7-2, the J call TRBJ2-1; D might be TRBD1 or TRBD2, each matching 5 bases. V lost 4 bases, J lost 7 bases, and 5 bases lay in between. This CDR3 region has 11 residues. CDR1 is SGHTA and CDR2 is FQGNSA in the germline V gene. CDR3 nucleotide sequence: TGTGCCAGCAGCTGGGGGAATGAGCAGTTCTTC. This codes for CASSWGNEQFF.

The chain is built from TRBV6-1 and TRBJ1-1; 10 bases map to TRBD1. The length of the CDR3 is 16 residues. Germline CDR1 is MNHNS and CDR2 is SASEGT. V was pared by 4 bases and J by 5 bases, with 10 bases of the junction left unmatched. CDR3 amino acids: CASSASRDRGSTEAFF. Here the CDR3 DNA reads TGTGCCAGCAGTGCGAGTAGGGACAGGGGAAGTACTGAAGCTTTCTTT.

The rearrangement uses TRBV27 and TRBJ1-2; the match to TRBD1 covers 9 bases. After removal of 4 bases from V and 4 bases from J, the junction contained 4 bases not matched to a gene. The CDR3 runs to 14 residues. CDR1 MNHEY and CDR2 SMNVEV come from the germline V gene (reference sequence). In nucleotides, the CDR3 is TGTGCCAGCAGTTCCGGGACAGGGTTCTATGGCTACACCTTC. This encodes CASSSGTGFYGYTF.

J is TRBJ1-1 and V is TRBV27, with D perhaps TRBD1 (6 bases). Trimming cost V 4 bases and J 8 bases, with 8 bases left between them. Looked up from germline, CDR1 is MNHEY and CDR2 is SMNVEV (reference sequence). This CDR3 is 11 amino acids long. The CDR3 spells CASSSRGEAFF. Written as DNA, the CDR3 is TGTGCCAGCAGTTCCAGGGGCGAAGCTTTCTTT.

As for this clone: The junction departs from the called germline gene at one end, perhaps through a read error. The chain employs TRBV27 and TRBJ1-5; D gene unclear. The CDR3 has 15 amino acids. Germline CDR1 and CDR2: MNHEY and SMNVEV (reference sequence). The CDR3 here is CASKKEGHSNRPQHF. In nucleotides, the CDR3 is TGTGCCAGCAAAAAGGAAGGGCATAGCAATCGGCCCCAGCATTTT.